A single T cell receptor (beta chain) is shown here with its context. This record comes from a study of blood T cell repertoires in COVID-19. Here immunoSEQ multiplex PCR was the method, and the copy in TCRdb shows in-frame clones only, minus some. The data contain tens of thousands of clones, approximately 86% of them singletons. The CDR3 extends over 13 amino acids. The germline gives CDR1 MDHEN, CDR2 SYDVKM. Trimming cost V 8 bases and J 10 bases, with 15 bases left between them. Sequenced material: peripheral blood. V gene TRBV28 combines with J gene TRBJ1-6; D is undetermined. The source of this sequence is an older woman with acute or convalescent COVID-19. CDR3 residues: CASVPGVGSPLHF. CDR3 sequence (DNA): TGTGCCAGCGTTCCGGGAGTAGGCTCACCCCTCCACTTT.